This T cell receptor beta chain came from a study of shared clonotypes between healthy human individuals. Repertoires were generated with immunoSEQ multiplex PCR, while TCRdb's copy carries only in-frame clones and drops some. This sample has about 1.5 million clones, with 96% found just once. V was trimmed by 3 bases and J by 5 bases, leaving 23 bases between them. The germline CDR1 and CDR2 sequences are MDHEN and SYDVKM. CDR3 length equals 18 residues. Source material: naive CD4+ T cells sorted from blood. Subset reported: CD45RA+ positively selected. The J gene is TRBJ1-5, the V gene TRBV28, with D possibly being TRBD1 (6 bases). This TCR was sampled from a man under 40 in good health. The DNA for the CDR3 is TGTGCCAGCAGTTTTGACAGGCGAACTCACGGGCCCTATCAGCCCCAGCATTTT. Residues: CASSFDRRTHGPYQPQHF. The entire variable domain, with the rest obtained from reference TRBV28 and TRBJ1-5, is as follows: DVKVTQSSRYLVKRTGEKVFLECVQDMDHENMFWYRQDPGLGLRLIYFSYDVKMKEKGDIPEGYSVSREKKERFSLILESASTNQTSMYLCASSFDRRTHGPYQPQHFGDGTRLSIL.